This is a list of T cell receptor beta chains from one sample in a study of CD8 T cells in ankylosing spondylitis. TCRdb called the 5' RACE reads again in MiXCR, with one record for every CDR3 protein. The sample holds about 240,000 distinct CDR3 sequences, roughly 8.6% seen once. Sequenced sample: blood, either unsorted or a sorted T cell fraction (not recorded which). Receptor source: a male donor with ankylosing spondylitis or in good health (not recorded which). Each CDR3 is given with its conserved first and last residue. The D gene is left open where the match is weak. Clone size, where shown, is once, few, many, or a class for clones that have expanded.

d_call j_call v_call clone_size cdr3_nt cdr3_aa
NA TRBJ1-1 TRBV18 NA TGTGCCAGCCTAGCGGCGGCCCCCCTTGTGACTGAAGCTTTCTTT CASLAAAPLVTEAFF
NA TRBJ2-7 TRBV7-9 many TGTGCCAGCAGCTCCCGGACAGAATCCTACGAGCAGTACTTC CASSSRTESYEQYF
NA TRBJ1-1 TRBV10-3 many TGTGCCATCACCTCCGCCCAAGGCACTGAAGCTTTCTTT CAITSAQGTEAFF
NA TRBJ1-3 TRBV4-3 many TGCGCCAGCAGCCAAGACAACAAAGGAAACACCATATATTTT CASSQDNKGNTIYF
NA TRBJ2-7 TRBV6-2/TRBV6-3 many TGTGCCAGCAGGGACATTTCATCCTACGAGCAGTACTTC CASRDISSYEQYF
TRBD2 TRBJ2-1 TRBV4-3 NA TGCGCCAGCAGCCAAGGGGCCCCGGGACTAAGAGAATACAATGAGCAGTTCTTC CASSQGAPGLREYNEQFF
NA TRBJ2-4 TRBV7-2 many TGTGCCAGCAGCTTTACGGGGGGCAGGGCGGGAAACATTCAGTACTTC CASSFTGGRAGNIQYF
NA TRBJ2-7 TRBV7-3 NA TGTGCCAGCAGCTTGCGAGGCGGGAACTCCTACGAGCAGTACTTC CASSLRGGNSYEQYF
NA TRBJ2-3 TRBV10-3 many TGTGCCATCAGTGAGTCGAAGGCCACAGATACGCAGTATTTT CAISESKATDTQYF
NA TRBJ1-1 TRBV3-1 NA TGTGCCAGCAGCCATTCTAGACACGGGGGGAACACTGAAGCTTTCTTT CASSHSRHGGNTEAFF
TRBD1 TRBJ2-5 TRBV7-2 many TGTGCCAGCAGCTTAGCTGGGACAGGCGTGTACCAAGAGACCCAGTACTTC CASSLAGTGVYQETQYF
NA TRBJ1-1 TRBV5-1 NA TGCGCCAGCAGCCTAGGGGGGCTCCTGAACACTGAAGCTTTCTTT CASSLGGLLNTEAFF
TRBD1 TRBJ2-3 TRBV12-3/TRBV12-4 many TGTGCCAGCAGCCATCGACAGGGGGAATCAGATACGCAGTATTTT CASSHRQGESDTQYF
TRBD2 TRBJ2-7 TRBV5-5 many TGTGCCAGCAGCTGGACTAGCGGAACCTACGAGCAGTACTTC CASSWTSGTYEQYF
NA TRBJ2-2 TRBV4-2 many TGTGCCAGCAGCCAAGAAGGGCAGGGGACCGGGGAGCTGTTTTTT CASSQEGQGTGELFF
NA TRBJ2-7 TRBV6-2/TRBV6-3 many TGTGCCAGCAGCACCGGGTCCCTCTCCACCTACGAGCAGTACTTC CASSTGSLSTYEQYF
NA TRBJ2-3 TRBV5-1 NA TGCGCCAGCAGCTTGGCCGGGCAGAACACAGATACGCAGTATTTT CASSLAGQNTDTQYF
NA TRBJ2-7 TRBV6-1 many TGTGCCAGCGCTGATACAGCCCCCTACGAGCAGTACTTC CASADTAPYEQYF
TRBD1 TRBJ2-3 TRBV6-5 many TGTGCCAGCATGTTCGGGACAGGGGTGTATTTT CASMFGTGVYF
TRBD2 TRBJ2-5 TRBV6-1 many TGTGCCAGCAGTGAAGCAGCTAGCGGGGGGCGCCAAGAGACCCAGTACTTC CASSEAASGGRQETQYF
NA TRBJ2-2 TRBV2 many TGTGCCACCCGTGGTGGGGGGGCGACCACCGGGGAGCTGTTTTTT CATRGGGATTGELFF
TRBD1 TRBJ2-7 TRBV6-5 NA TGTGCCAGCAGTGCCTCGACAGGGGGGAGTGAGCAGTACTTC CASSASTGGSEQYF
TRBD1 TRBJ2-1 TRBV20-1 many TGCAGTGCTACCGGGACAGGGGTTTACAATGAGCAGTTCTTC CSATGTGVYNEQFF
NA TRBJ2-1 TRBV6-2/TRBV6-3 few TGTGCCAGCAGTTACGGTCGGACTACCTCTCGCCAGCAGTTCTTC CASSYGRTTSRQQFF
NA TRBJ2-5 TRBV6-2/TRBV6-3 NA TGTGCCAGCAGTAGCGGCGGAGGGGGAAGGGAGACCCAGTACTTC CASSSGGGGRETQYF
TRBD2 TRBJ2-1 TRBV7-7 many TGTGCTAGCAGCTCTGGACTAGCGGGGGATCAGTTCTTC CASSSGLAGDQFF
TRBD1 TRBJ1-1 TRBV29-1 many TGCAGCGTTCTCCGACAGGGAGGCACTGAAGCTTTCTTT CSVLRQGGTEAFF
NA TRBJ1-6 TRBV3-1 many TGTGCCAGCAGCCGGGGAGGTCCGGCGAATAATTCACCCCTCCACTTT CASSRGGPANNSPLHF
TRBD1 TRBJ1-1 TRBV12-3/TRBV12-4 many TGTGCCAGCAGTTGGGGACAGCGACTTTTGAACACTGAAGCTTTCTTT CASSWGQRLLNTEAFF
NA TRBJ2-7 TRBV12-3/TRBV12-4 NA TGTGCCAGCAGTCCAGCCCCCCTCTCCTACGAGCAGTACTTC CASSPAPLSYEQYF
TRBD1 TRBJ1-1 TRBV5-4 few TGTGCCAGCAGCTCGGGACAGGGGATGATGAACACTGAAGCTTTCTTT CASSSGQGMMNTEAFF
NA TRBJ2-1 TRBV20-1 many TGCAGTGCTAGAGAGGCTGTCGGACTCCGAGACTTC CSAREAVGLRDF
NA TRBJ2-5 TRBV15 many TGTGCCACCAGCAGAGTCCTAGCGAGGTACCAAGAGACCCAGTACTTC CATSRVLARYQETQYF
TRBD2 TRBJ2-1 TRBV7-3 many TGTGCCAGCAGCCGAGGACTAGTCGGTATAAATGAGCAGTTCTTC CASSRGLVGINEQFF
NA TRBJ1-5 TRBV9 many TGTGCCAGCAGCGTAGCGCAAGTCAATCAGCCCCAGCATTTT CASSVAQVNQPQHF